The clone carrying this T cell receptor (beta chain) was detected only a few times. This entry comes from a study of T-cell reconstitution after alpha-beta-depleted transplantation in children. Preparation of the TCRbeta library was carried out with unique molecular identifiers. Each CDR3 protein gets one entry after TCRdb re-called the PCR reads with MiXCR. The sample has hundreds of thousands of distinct CDR3 sequences; 18% are singletons. Germline-derived CDR1 and CDR2 are SGHAT and FQNNGV. The CDR3 consists of 13 residues. The ends were cut back, 5 bases at V and 7 bases at J, with 12 bases in the middle.

The TCR comes from a human donor who donated a stem cell graft to a child with acute lymphoblastic leukemia. This sequence joins TRBV11-2 and TRBJ2-1; TRBD1 or TRBD2 may be the D gene (5 bases each). The sample here was PBMCs from the stem cell graft donor, taken from the stem cell graft. The CDR3: CASSPLGVNEQFF. CDR3 DNA sequence: TGTGCCAGCAGCCCCCTGGGGGTAAATGAGCAGTTCTTC.